The 21 T cell receptor beta chains below all came from one sample that was sequenced in a study of T cell repertoires in cytomegalovirus infection. TCRdb called the reads again in MiXCR, with one record for every CDR3 protein. The table shows about half a million distinct CDR3 sequences, with 42% occurring only once. Their specific antigens are unknown. Material: cultured PBMCs, obtained from culture after CMV antigen stimulation. The receptors were sampled from a human donor in good health (CMV status not recorded). Some clones in this sample may be carry-over from other donors' samples.

V is TRBV25-1 and J is TRBJ1-6, with D tentatively TRBD1 (6 bases). CDR3 length equals 14 residues. Between the trimmed V and J ends, which lost 3 bases and 7 bases, there was a span of 10 bases. Germline V CDR1 and CDR2: MGHDK, SYGVNS. CDR3 nucleotide sequence: TGTGCCAGCAGTGATGCGGGACACAATTCACCCCTCCACTTT. Encoded protein: CASSDAGHNSPLHF.

This clonotype appeared a few times. The V and J genes are TRBV2 and TRBJ2-1; TRBD1 aligns across 10 bases. V trimming: 4 bases; J trimming: 7 bases; junction bases outside the gene matches: 4. The length of the CDR3 is 14 residues. Germline V lookup: CDR1 SNHLY, CDR2 FYNNEI. CDR3 amino acids: CASSVGQGHNEQFF. CDR3 nucleotide sequence: TGTGCCAGCAGTGTGGGACAGGGGCATAATGAGCAGTTCTTC.

J is TRBJ2-1 and V is TRBV19; tentatively, D is TRBD2 (6 bases). Trimming removed 7 bases from V and 5 bases from J, with 15 bases in between. Germline-derived CDR1 and CDR2 are LNHDA and SQIVND (reference sequence). CDR3 length: 14 amino acids. In DNA, the CDR3 is TGTGCCAGTAACGAGAGGGAGGCCGACAATGAGCAGTTCTTC. Its protein is CASNEREADNEQFF.

The CDR3 DNA reads TGCAGTGCTAGTGAGGACTACCTCACAGATACGCAGTATTTT. Translated, it gives CSASEDYLTDTQYF. This sequence joins TRBV20-1 and TRBJ2-3; tentatively, D is TRBD2 (6 bases). Trimming cost V 3 bases and J 2 bases, with 12 bases left between them. CDR1 and CDR2 from the germline V gene are DFQATT and SNEGSKA (reference sequence). The CDR3 sequence is 14 residues long.

The chain has TRBV6-5 and TRBJ2-7; weak D call: TRBD1 (6 bases). CDR3 length: 16 residues. CDR1 is MNHEY, CDR2 SVGAGI, per germline. Trimming removed 0 bases from V and 1 base from J, with 13 bases in between. The CDR3 coding sequence is TGTGCCAGCAGTTACTCGGGAGACAGGCCATCCTACGAGCAGTACTTC. It encodes CASSYSGDRPSYEQYF.

The chain is built from TRBV12-3 or TRBV12-4 and TRBJ1-2; D not certain. V lost 8 bases and J lost 8, with 21 bases in between. This CDR3 is built from 14 residues. CDR3 DNA sequence: TGTGCCAGCTGGCGGGTCCCCGCCGGATCCGGCTACACCTTC. Residues: CASWRVPAGSGYTF.

This clonotype showed up just a few times. The rearrangement uses TRBV12-3 or TRBV12-4 and TRBJ1-6; no firm D call. V lost 5 bases and J 10 bases, leaving 15 bases between the germline ends. The CDR3 sequence is 14 residues long. The CDR3 sequence: CASSQVVGASPLHF. The DNA for the CDR3 is TGTGCCAGCAGTCAAGTGGTGGGTGCGTCACCCCTCCACTTT.

This clonotype was picked up a small number of times. CDR3 DNA sequence: TGTGCCATCAGGGGTGGCGGAACTAATGAAAAACTGTTTTTT. As protein: CAIRGGGTNEKLFF. The chain links TRBV10-3 to TRBJ1-4; no reliable D call. The germline gives CDR1 ENHRY, CDR2 SYGVKD. Trimming removed 6 bases from V and 1 base from J, with 9 bases in between. This CDR3 is built from 14 residues.

This clonotype was detected a few times. The chain has TRBV7-2 and TRBJ1-1; D is uncertain. The V end was cut by 7 bases, the J end by 1 base, with 13 bases between. This CDR3 has 14 residues. Germline assignment: CDR1 SGHTA and CDR2 FQGNSA. The CDR3 loop is CASNIILGNTEAFF. In nucleotides, the CDR3 is TGTGCCAGCAACATTATTCTGGGGAACACTGAAGCTTTCTTT.

The rearrangement links TRBV7-9 to TRBJ1-2; TRBD1 matches at 7 bases. This CDR3 spans 16 amino acids. The V gene end was trimmed by 4 bases and the J gene end by 10 bases; junction bases not matched to a gene: 18. From germline, CDR1 is SEHNR and CDR2 FQNEAQ (reference sequence). Written as DNA, the CDR3 is TGTGCCAGCAGCTCAAATGACAGGGACGCTATACTTTACTACACCTTC. This translates into CASSSNDRDAILYYTF.

The chain couples TRBV6-6 to TRBJ2-7, with TRBD2 as a possible D gene (8 bases). Germline V gene sequence: CDR1 MNHNY, CDR2 SVGAGI (reference sequence). Between the trimmed V and J ends, which lost 6 bases and 4 bases, there was a span of 16 bases. CDR3 length: 14 amino acids. In DNA, the CDR3 is TGTGCCAGCAGCCCCGGGAGGGGGCGATACGAGCAGTACTTC. This sequence encodes CASSPGRGRYEQYF.

In this sample, this clonotype turned up once. CDR3 sequence (DNA): TGTGCCAGCAGGGTCGGCGGGGGTTCCTACGAGCAGTACTTC. Its translation is CASRVGGGSYEQYF. The chain carries TRBV6-2 or TRBV6-3 and TRBJ2-7, with TRBD2 matching over 7 bases. Germline V lookup: CDR1 MNHEY, CDR2 SVGEGT. With 6 bases clipped from V and 1 base from J, the junction kept 6 bases outside the gene matches. The CDR3 consists of 14 residues.

The rearrangement joins TRBV6-1 to TRBJ2-5; either TRBD1 or TRBD2 may fit D (5 bases each). Trimming removed 5 bases from V and 4 bases from J, with 17 bases in between. CDR1 is MNHNS and CDR2 is SASEGT in the germline V gene. The CDR3 loop spans 15 amino acids. CDR3 DNA: TGTGCCAGCAGTCTCCGGACACGACGGGGAGAGACCCAGTACTTC. It is translated as CASSLRTRRGETQYF.

J is TRBJ2-5 and V is TRBV23-1; tentatively, D is TRBD1 (5 bases). TRBV23-1 is treated as an ORF (open reading frame) with a function not yet certain. The V and J ends lost 0 bases and 2 bases respectively, with 10 bases between them. The CDR3 is 15 amino acids. The CDR3 reads CASSQSYRQQETQYF. CDR3 nucleotide sequence: TGCGCCAGCAGTCAATCATACAGGCAGCAAGAGACCCAGTACTTC.

This rearrangement joins TRBV20-1 to TRBJ2-1; the D gene is possibly TRBD2 (6 bases). This CDR3 contains 16 residues. CDR1 and CDR2 from the germline V gene are DFQATT and SNEGSKA (reference sequence). Deletions cut 5 bases from V and 1 base from J, with 18 bases between. CDR3 bases: TGCAGTGCTCGTTTCGGGACTCCCTTTTCCTACAATGAGCAGTTCTTC. Translation gives CSARFGTPFSYNEQFF.

The rearrangement uses TRBV7-6 and TRBJ2-1; 11 nucleotides match TRBD2. Trimming took 2 bases from V and 5 from J; bases not matched to a gene: 2. Germline CDR1 is SGHVS and CDR2 is FNYEAQ. The CDR3 loop spans 15 amino acids. The CDR3 DNA reads TGTGCCAGCAGCTTAATAGCGGGGGGGAACAATGAGCAGTTCTTC. Translated: CASSLIAGGNNEQFF.

This clonotype has more than one count but fewer than ten. This chain connects TRBV27 to TRBJ2-7; 7 bases are shared with TRBD1. The CDR3 is 16 residues long. Trimming cost V 5 bases and J 6 bases; bases outside gene matches: 16. Germline CDR1 reads MNHEY; CDR2 reads SMNVEV (reference sequence). CDR3 region: CASSRTRDSPSGEQYF. The CDR3, as DNA: TGTGCCAGCAGTCGCACCCGGGACAGTCCTTCAGGCGAGCAGTACTTC.

This clonotype was observed a handful of times. V is TRBV7-9 and J is TRBJ1-1; no definite D call. This CDR3 region has 15 residues. V was shortened by 5 bases and J by 7 bases, with 20 bases between the two germline ends. Germline CDR1 reads SEHNR; CDR2 reads FQNEAQ (reference sequence). The CDR3 protein is CASSTNRAPGGEAFF. CDR3 in DNA: TGTGCCAGCAGCACAAACCGGGCCCCGGGTGGTGAAGCTTTCTTT.

There are a few counts of this clonotype. This rearrangement joins TRBV6-5 to TRBJ2-7, with a weak D call TRBD1 (6 bases). Trimming removed 7 bases at V and 6 bases at J, with 19 bases between. The CDR3 runs to 14 residues. Germline CDR1 and CDR2: MNHEY and SVGAGI. CDR3 sequence (DNA): TGTGCCAGCAAGAGGTTCGGACAGAAGGGCGAGCAGTACTTC. Encoded protein: CASKRFGQKGEQYF.

The J gene is TRBJ2-7, the V gene TRBV6-2 or TRBV6-3; either TRBD1 or TRBD2 may supply D (5 bases each). Trimming took off 7 bases at V and 5 bases at J, with 18 bases between the two ends. The CDR3 is 14 residues long. Germline-derived CDR1 and CDR2 are MNHEY and SVGEGT. CDR3 sequence: CASNKPGTANEQYF. DNA of the CDR3: TGTGCCAGCAATAAACCAGGGACGGCTAACGAGCAGTACTTC.

The V gene is TRBV28, the J gene TRBJ2-7; 13 nucleotides line up with TRBD2. CDR3 length: 20 amino acids. The V gene end was trimmed by 8 bases and the J gene end by 1 base; junction bases not matched to a gene: 20. Germline V gene data show CDR1 as MDHEN and CDR2 as SYDVKM. The CDR3 nucleotides read TGTGCCAGCGGCTTCCCATTTCCAACTCGGACTAGCGGGGGTTCCTACGAGCAGTACTTC. Translating it yields CASGFPFPTRTSGGSYEQYF.